Sequencing of this TCR beta chain was carried out in a study of lymphopenia after photon versus proton radiotherapy. Method: immunoSEQ multiplex PCR; TCRdb's copy keeps in-frame clones and lacks some. The sample includes roughly 17,000 clones, 80% to 95% of them seen just once. This CDR3 has 15 residues. Between the trimmed V and J ends, which lost 4 bases and 7 bases, there was a span of 18 bases. Germline V gene lookup returns CDR1 SNHLY and CDR2 FYNNEI. This chain links TRBV2 with TRBJ2-3; maybe TRBD2 (6 bases). The TCR comes from a woman in her thirties or forties with cholangiocarcinoma. The specimen comprised peripheral blood, sampled from a patient treated with photon-based radiotherapy. CDR3 amino acids: CASSGRGGTLNTQYF. The CDR3 DNA reads as TGTGCCAGCAGTGGACGTGGTGGGACTCTAAATACGCAGTATTTT.